Sequencing of this T cell receptor (beta chain) was carried out in a study of blood T cells in healthy people across ages (dated by TCRdb to the mid-2010s). Regarding the study in general: Template switching captured roughly one uniquely barcoded TCR beta cDNA molecule per two T cells in model experiments. Using the same blood draw, the study looked at two additional independent replicas of 1 million unique cDNA reads for two donors, one aged 18 to 30 and the other aged 80 or older. The donors were split into four age groups: young (average 16 years), middle-aged (roughly 40), aged (approximately 60) and long-lived (about 82). To track age-related changes in TCR beta repertoire diversity, the study relied on deep sequencing normalized with unique cDNA molecular identifiers. The paper as a whole reports these results and caveats: Compared with the aged group, the long-lived group had more naive CD4+ T cells, fewer expanded clones and increased TCR diversity, a pattern suggesting age selection. As age increased, observed TCR beta diversity per million T cells dropped in a roughly linear way, and a significant reduction was already evident by age roughly 36. Conclusive comparison of naive and antigen-experienced compartments was prevented by the profiling of bulk unsorted PBMCs. Because donor CMV infection status was unknown, age-related changes in expanded clonotypes were potentially confounded. Estimates of total diversity based on one million sequenced T cells were regarded as lower bounds and as underestimates. The percentage of naive T cells measured by flow cytometry correlated strongly with observed TCR beta diversity.

This clonotype was counted a few times. It lacks a known antigen. Base quality data are lacking; no much larger clone is found one base away. Donors were about 36 systemically healthy Caucasian individuals from Russia aged roughly 6 to 90 years. Each donor gave 8 to 10 milliliters of peripheral blood, collected into EDTA-treated Vacutainer tubes. PBMCs were isolated by Ficoll-Paque density-gradient centrifugation, with at least 7 million obtained per sample. Trizol reagent was used to extract total RNA from the PBMCs, yielding at least 5 micrograms per sample. For every donor, an aliquot of PBMCs went through flow cytometry to measure the percentages of naive CD45RAhigh/CD27high T cells. Counted from cysteine to phenylalanine, this CDR3 has 18 amino acids. Of all the DNA, just the CDR3 is kept, 54 bases in frame from base 1. V lost 0 bases and J lost 2 bases, and the count of bases not matched to a germline gene is 9. The germline V gene yields SGHDN for CDR1 and FVKESK for CDR2.

Library preparation used 5' RACE. The sequencer listed for this sample is Illumina HiSeq 2500. A second PCR of 7 to 11 cycles was performed with a sample-barcoded 5' primer and a J-beta primer mix. A unique molecular identifier was introduced onto each TCR beta cDNA molecule by a template-switch 5' adaptor carrying 12 random nucleotides. Each sample yielded at least 2.5 million CDR3-containing paired-end reads. First-strand cDNA synthesis was performed from all RNA using the Mint cDNA synthesis kit, with priming by a TRBC-specific oligonucleotide. Following uracil-DNA glycosylase treatment, a first 18-cycle PCR with universal primers M1SS and BC2_uni_R was performed on all cDNA. As for the authors' bioinformatics: For normalization, 1 million high-quality reads were randomly selected from each sample, with every read carrying a distinct molecular identifier. Reads with shared molecular identifiers were discarded instead of being binned into consensus sequences. MiTCR, with a Q25 quality threshold and the strictest error-elimination algorithm, was used for CDR3 identification, clonotype clustering and error correction. Lower-bound total TCR beta diversity was estimated with a nonparametric unseen species model using Euler transformation. TCRdb reprocessing: public reads trimmed at Q25 with fastp, clones called with MiXCR, in-frame beta chains kept. Rows are combined by CDR3 protein, so each entry shows the most common genes and DNA. These V and J calls derive from TCRdb rather than the authors' analysis. The sample table lists 800,000 to 1,300,000 distinct CDR3 sequences, approximately 25% of them with a count of one. The leading ten clones occupy about 0.72% of the sample.

Separately, the same data were catalogued under a study of T cells of mothers and their children. The second investigation adds: The donors were nine systemically healthy Caucasian individuals, made up of three mothers and their six children. cDNA synthesis used all of the extracted RNA, with around 1.6 ug of RNA in each 15 ul reaction. In the second PCR, sample barcodes and 2-4 random nucleotides were introduced via the M1S primer. Over 8 million TCR beta CDR3 reads were obtained for each mother, and approximately 2.9 million reads were obtained for each child. In both related and unrelated pairs, thymic selection shapes the output of TCR recombination in a similar way, with inherited differences having only a minor effect. Normalized repertoire overlap was always found to be slightly, but never significantly, higher in related mother-child pairs than in unrelated mother-child pairs. No persistent microchimeric T cell clones were detected, at a sensitivity of 90 to 100 clones per million clonotypes. Deep NGS was used in the study to compare the TCR beta repertoires of mothers and children and to look for features that separate related mother-child pairs from unrelated individuals. The mean age was around 40 +/- 4 years for the mothers and roughly 10 +/- 4 years for the children. After adapters were ligated using NEBNext reagents, the libraries underwent 100+100 nt paired-end sequencing on an Illumina HiSeq 2000. To avoid cross-contamination, the mother libraries and the child libraries were prepared a month apart and sequenced in separate runs. For each donor, between roughly 500,000 and 2,200,000 distinct TCR beta clonotypes were identified. Naive TCR beta clonotypes were estimated from low-frequency clonotypes matched to each donor's FACS-determined naive share, without sorting.

Recombination linked TRBV14 to TRBJ2-1, and TRBD2 aligns with 8 junction nucleotides. The clonotype was recovered from a girl aged 2 to 9 in good health. The sequencing sample was made of blood. The CDR3 reads CASSQDPLAGSTYNEQFF. The nucleotide sequence reads TGTGCCAGCAGCCAAGATCCGCTAGCGGGTTCAACCTACAATGAGCAGTTCTTC.